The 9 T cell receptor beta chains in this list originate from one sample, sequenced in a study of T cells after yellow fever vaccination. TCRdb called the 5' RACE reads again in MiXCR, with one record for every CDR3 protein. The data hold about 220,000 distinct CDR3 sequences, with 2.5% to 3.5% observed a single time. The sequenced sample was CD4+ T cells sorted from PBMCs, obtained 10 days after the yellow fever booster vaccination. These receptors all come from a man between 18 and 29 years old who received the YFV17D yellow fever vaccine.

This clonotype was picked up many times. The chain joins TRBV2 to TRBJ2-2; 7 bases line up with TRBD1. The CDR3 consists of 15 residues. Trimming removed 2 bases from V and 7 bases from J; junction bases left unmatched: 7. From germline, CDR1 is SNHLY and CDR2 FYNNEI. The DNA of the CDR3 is TGTGCCAGCAGTGAAAACAGGGGCGGATACGGGGAGCTGTTTTTT. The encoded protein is CASSENRGGYGELFF. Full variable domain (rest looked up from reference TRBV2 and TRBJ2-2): EPEVTQTPSHQVTQMGQEVILRCVPISNHLYFYWYRQILGQKVEFLVSFYNNEISEKSEIFDDQFSVERPDGSNFTLKIRSTKLEDSAMYFCASSENRGGYGELFFGEGSRLTVL.

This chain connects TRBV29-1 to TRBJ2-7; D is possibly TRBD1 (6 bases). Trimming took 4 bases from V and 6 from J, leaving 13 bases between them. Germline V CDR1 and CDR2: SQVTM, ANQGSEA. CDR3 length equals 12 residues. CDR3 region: CSVGQGYSEQYF. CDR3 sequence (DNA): TGCAGCGTTGGGCAGGGGTATAGCGAGCAGTACTTC.

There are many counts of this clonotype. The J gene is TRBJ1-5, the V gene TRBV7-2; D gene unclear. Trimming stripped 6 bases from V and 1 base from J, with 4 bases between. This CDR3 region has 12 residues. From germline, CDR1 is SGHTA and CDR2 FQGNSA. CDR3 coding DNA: TGTGCCAGCAGTGACAGCAATCAGCCCCAGCATTTT. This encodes CASSDSNQPQHF.

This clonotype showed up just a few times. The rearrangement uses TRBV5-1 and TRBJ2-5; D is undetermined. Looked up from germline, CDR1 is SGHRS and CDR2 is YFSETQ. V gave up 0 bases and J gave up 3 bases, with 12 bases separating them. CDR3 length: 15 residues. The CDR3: CASSLGSWNEETQYF. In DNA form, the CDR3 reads TGCGCCAGCAGCTTGGGGAGCTGGAACGAAGAGACCCAGTACTTC. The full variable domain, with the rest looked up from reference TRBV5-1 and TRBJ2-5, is KAGVTQTPRYLIKTRGQQVTLSCSPISGHRSVSWYQQTPGQGLQFLFEYFSETQRNKGNFPGRFSGRQFSNSRSEMNVSTLELGDSALYLCASSLGSWNEETQYFGPGTRLLVL.

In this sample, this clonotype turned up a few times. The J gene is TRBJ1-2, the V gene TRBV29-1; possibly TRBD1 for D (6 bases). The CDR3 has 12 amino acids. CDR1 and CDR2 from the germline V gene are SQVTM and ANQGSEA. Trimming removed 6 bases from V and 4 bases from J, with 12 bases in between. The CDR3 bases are TGCAGCGTAGCCAGGGGTAGCTATGGCTACACCTTC. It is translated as CSVARGSYGYTF.

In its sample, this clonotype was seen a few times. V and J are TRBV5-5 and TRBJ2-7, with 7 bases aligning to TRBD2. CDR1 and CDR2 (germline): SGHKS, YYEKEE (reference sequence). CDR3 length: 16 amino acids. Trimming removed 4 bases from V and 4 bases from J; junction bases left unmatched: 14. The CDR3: CASSPGHGPRGYEQYF. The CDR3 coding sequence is TGTGCCAGCAGCCCTGGACATGGACCGCGGGGGTACGAGCAGTACTTC.

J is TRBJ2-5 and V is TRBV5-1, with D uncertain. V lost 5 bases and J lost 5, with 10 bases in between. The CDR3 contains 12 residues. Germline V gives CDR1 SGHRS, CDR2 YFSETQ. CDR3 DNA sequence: TGCGCCAGCAGGGCTCCCGCCGAGACCCAGTACTTC. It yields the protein CASRAPAETQYF. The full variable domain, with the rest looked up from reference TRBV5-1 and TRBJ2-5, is KAGVTQTPRYLIKTRGQQVTLSCSPISGHRSVSWYQQTPGQGLQFLFEYFSETQRNKGNFPGRFSGRQFSNSRSEMNVSTLELGDSALYLCASRAPAETQYFGPGTRLLVL.

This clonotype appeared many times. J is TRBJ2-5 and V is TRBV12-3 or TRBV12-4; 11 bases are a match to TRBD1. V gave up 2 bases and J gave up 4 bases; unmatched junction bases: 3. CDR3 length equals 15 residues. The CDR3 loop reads CASSLRTGGAETQYF. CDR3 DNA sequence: TGTGCCAGCAGTTTAAGGACAGGGGGCGCAGAGACCCAGTACTTC.

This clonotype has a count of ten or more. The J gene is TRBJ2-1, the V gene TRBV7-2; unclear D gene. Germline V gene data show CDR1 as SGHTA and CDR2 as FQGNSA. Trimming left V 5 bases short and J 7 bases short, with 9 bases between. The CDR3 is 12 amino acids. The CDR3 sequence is CASSREVNEQFF. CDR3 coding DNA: TGTGCCAGCAGCAGGGAAGTAAATGAGCAGTTCTTC. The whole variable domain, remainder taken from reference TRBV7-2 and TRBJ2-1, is GAGVSQSPSNKVTEKGKDVELRCDPISGHTALYWYRQSLGQGLEFLIYFQGNSAPDKSGLPSDRFSAERTGGSVSTLTIQRTQQEDSAVYLCASSREVNEQFFGPGTRLTVL.